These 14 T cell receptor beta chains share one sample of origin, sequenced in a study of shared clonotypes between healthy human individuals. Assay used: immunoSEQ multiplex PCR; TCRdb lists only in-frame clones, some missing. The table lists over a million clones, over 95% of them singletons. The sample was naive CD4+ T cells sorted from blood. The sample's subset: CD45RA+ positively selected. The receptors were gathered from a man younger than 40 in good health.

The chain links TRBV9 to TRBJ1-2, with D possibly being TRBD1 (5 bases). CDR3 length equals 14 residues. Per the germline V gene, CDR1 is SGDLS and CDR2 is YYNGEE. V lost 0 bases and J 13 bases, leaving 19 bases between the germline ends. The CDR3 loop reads CASSVGDPGISTTF. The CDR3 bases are TGTGCCAGCAGCGTAGGGGACCCGGGTATCTCTACCACCTTC. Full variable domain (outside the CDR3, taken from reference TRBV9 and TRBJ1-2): DSGVTQTPKHLITATGQRVTLRCSPRSGDLSVYWYQQSLDQGLQFLIQYYNGEERAKGNILERFSAQQFPDLHSELNLSSLELGDSALYFCASSVGDPGISTTFGSGTRLTVV.

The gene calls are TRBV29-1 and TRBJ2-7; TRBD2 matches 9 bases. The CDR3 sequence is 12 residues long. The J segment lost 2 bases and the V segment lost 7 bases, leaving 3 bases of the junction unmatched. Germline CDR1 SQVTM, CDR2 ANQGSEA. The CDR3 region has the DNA TGCAGCGCCGTAGCGGGAGCCTACGAGCAGTACTTC. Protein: CSAVAGAYEQYF.

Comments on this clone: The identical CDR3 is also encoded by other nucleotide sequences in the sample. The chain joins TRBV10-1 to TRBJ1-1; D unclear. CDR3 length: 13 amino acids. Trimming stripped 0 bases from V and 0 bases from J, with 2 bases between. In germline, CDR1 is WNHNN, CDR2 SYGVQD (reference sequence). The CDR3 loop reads CASSESLNTEAFF. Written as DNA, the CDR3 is TGCGCCAGCAGTGAGTCTTTGAACACTGAAGCTTTCTTT.

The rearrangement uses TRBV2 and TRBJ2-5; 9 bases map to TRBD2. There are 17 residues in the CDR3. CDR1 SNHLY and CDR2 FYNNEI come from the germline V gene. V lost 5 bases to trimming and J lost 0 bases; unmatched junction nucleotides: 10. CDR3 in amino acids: CASSTASAGGDQETQYF. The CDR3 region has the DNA TGTGCCAGCAGTACAGCGTCGGCGGGAGGGGACCAAGAGACCCAGTACTTC.

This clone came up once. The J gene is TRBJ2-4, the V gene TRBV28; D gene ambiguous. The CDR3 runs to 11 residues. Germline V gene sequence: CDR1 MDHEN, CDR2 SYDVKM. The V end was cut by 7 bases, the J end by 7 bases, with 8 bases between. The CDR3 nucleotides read TGTGCCAGCATAGGACCTAACATTCAGTACTTC. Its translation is CASIGPNIQYF. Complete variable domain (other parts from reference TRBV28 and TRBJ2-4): DVKVTQSSRYLVKRTGEKVFLECVQDMDHENMFWYRQDPGLGLRLIYFSYDVKMKEKGDIPEGYSVSREKKERFSLILESASTNQTSMYLCASIGPNIQYFGAGTRLSVL.

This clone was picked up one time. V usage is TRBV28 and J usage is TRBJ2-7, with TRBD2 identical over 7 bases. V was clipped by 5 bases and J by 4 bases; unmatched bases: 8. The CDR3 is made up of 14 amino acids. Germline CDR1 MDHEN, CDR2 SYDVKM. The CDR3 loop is CASSHQRGLYEQYF. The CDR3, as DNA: TGTGCCAGCAGTCACCAGCGGGGACTATACGAGCAGTACTTC.

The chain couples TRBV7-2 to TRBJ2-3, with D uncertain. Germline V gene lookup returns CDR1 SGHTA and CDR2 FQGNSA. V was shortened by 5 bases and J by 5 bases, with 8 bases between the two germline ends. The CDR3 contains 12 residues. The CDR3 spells CASSPEVDTQYF. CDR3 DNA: TGTGCCAGCAGCCCCGAAGTAGATACGCAGTATTTT. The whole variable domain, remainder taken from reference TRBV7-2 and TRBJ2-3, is GAGVSQSPSNKVTEKGKDVELRCDPISGHTALYWYRQSLGQGLEFLIYFQGNSAPDKSGLPSDRFSAERTGGSVSTLTIQRTQQEDSAVYLCASSPEVDTQYFGPGTRLTVL.

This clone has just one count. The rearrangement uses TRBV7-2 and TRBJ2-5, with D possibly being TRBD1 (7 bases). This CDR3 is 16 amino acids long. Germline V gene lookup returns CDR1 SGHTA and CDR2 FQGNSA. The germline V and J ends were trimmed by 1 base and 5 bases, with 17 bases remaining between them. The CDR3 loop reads CASSLVRAAGGETQYF. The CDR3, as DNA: TGTGCCAGCAGCTTAGTTAGGGCCGCAGGGGGGGAGACCCAGTACTTC.

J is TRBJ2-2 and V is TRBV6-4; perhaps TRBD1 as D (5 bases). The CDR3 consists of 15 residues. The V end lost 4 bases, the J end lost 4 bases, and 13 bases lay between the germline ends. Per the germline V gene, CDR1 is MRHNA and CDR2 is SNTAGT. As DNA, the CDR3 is TGTGCCAGCAGTGGGGGCCCAGGGCTCACCGGGGAGCTGTTTTTT. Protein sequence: CASSGGPGLTGELFF.

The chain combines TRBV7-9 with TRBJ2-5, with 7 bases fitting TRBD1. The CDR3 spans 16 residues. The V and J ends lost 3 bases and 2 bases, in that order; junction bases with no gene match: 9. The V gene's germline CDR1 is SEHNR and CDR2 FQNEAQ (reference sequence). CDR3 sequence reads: CASSFPAGTVQETQYF. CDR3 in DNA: TGTGCCAGCAGCTTCCCGGCCGGGACAGTACAAGAGACCCAGTACTTC.

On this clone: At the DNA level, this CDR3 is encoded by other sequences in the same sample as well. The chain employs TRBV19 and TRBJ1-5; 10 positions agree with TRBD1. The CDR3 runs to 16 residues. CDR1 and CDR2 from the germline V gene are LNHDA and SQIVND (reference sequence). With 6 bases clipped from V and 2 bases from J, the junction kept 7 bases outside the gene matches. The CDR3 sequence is CASRTRGTGGNQPQHF. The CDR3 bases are TGTGCCAGTAGGACAAGAGGGACAGGGGGCAATCAGCCCCAGCATTTT.

CDR3 sequence (DNA): TGTGCCAGCAGCCGCTGGGGTAGCGGGAGGTTCACAGATACGCAGTATTTT. Residues: CASSRWGSGRFTDTQYF. The chain couples TRBV7-2 to TRBJ2-3, with 10 bases matching TRBD2. Trimming removed 5 bases from V and 2 bases from J; junction bases left unmatched: 10. Germline-derived CDR1 and CDR2 are SGHTA and FQGNSA. The CDR3 loop spans 17 amino acids.

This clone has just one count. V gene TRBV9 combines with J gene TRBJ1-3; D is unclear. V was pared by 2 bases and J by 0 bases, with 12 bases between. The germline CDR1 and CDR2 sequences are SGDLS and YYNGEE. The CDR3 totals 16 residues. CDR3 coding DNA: TGTGCCAGCAGCGTCTTCGACCAGAGCTCTGGAAACACCATATATTTT. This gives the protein CASSVFDQSSGNTIYF.

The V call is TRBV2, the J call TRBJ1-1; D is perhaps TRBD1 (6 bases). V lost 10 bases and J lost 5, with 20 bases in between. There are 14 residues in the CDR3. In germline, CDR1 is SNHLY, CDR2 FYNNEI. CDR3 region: CATAAEGVETEAFF. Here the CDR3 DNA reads TGTGCCACCGCGGCGGAGGGGGTTGAGACTGAAGCTTTCTTT.